This T cell receptor beta chain was captured in a study of blood T cell repertoires in COVID-19. Study overall: From T cells, B-cell-depleted T cells, or PBMCs came the material, which was cDNA or gDNA.

There are 15 residues in the CDR3. With 5 bases clipped from V and 3 bases from J, the junction kept 7 bases outside the gene matches. The germline gives CDR1 LNHDA, CDR2 SQIVND (reference sequence). Per the original methods: Reference gene primer amplification gave nucleated cell count estimates. Profiled with immunoSEQ multiplex PCR; TCRdb holds only in-frame clones, not every one. The DNA was the basis for D and trimming; V, J and clone size are from that table. The sample yields approximately 180,000 clones, roughly 86% seen once. The chain joins TRBV19 to TRBJ1-3; 7 bases match TRBD1. This receptor was identified in a woman between 50 and 59 years old with acute or convalescent COVID-19. The sequencing sample was made of peripheral blood. CDR3 sequence: CASSPEGAIGNTIYF. CDR3 DNA sequence: TGTGCCAGTAGTCCCGAGGGGGCGATTGGAAACACCATATATTTT.